This TCR beta chain was sequenced in a study of tissue T cells after allogeneic stem cell transplantation. Study-wide results and caveats: The study did not identify alloreactive or antigen-specific tissue TCRs, and some clones might be persisting host cells.

J lost 3 bases, V lost 2 bases, and 1 base had no gene match. Germline lookup yields CDR1 KGHPV and CDR2 FQNQEV (reference sequence). This CDR3 has 15 amino acids. As to time point: mouse harvest day 14 after allogeneic transplant. Each mouse received 10^7 T-cell-depleted marrow cells plus 10^6 splenic CD5+ T cells by tail vein. Mice had MHC-mismatched B6 into BALB/c GVHD, sampled day 7 or 14. There are a few counts of this clone. The antigen is unknown. The gene names here belong to mouse. The read is 1 residue too short to cover the CDR3 end, so that end is filled in from the germline J gene. TCRbeta CDR3 was sequenced at survey depth with template counts. Profiling relied on immunoSEQ multiplex PCR, and the TCRdb table lists in-frame clones only, not all of them. The data hold roughly 3,900 clones, with roughly 50% observed a single time.

The rearrangement joins TRBV26 to TRBJ1-4; 9 bases match TRBD1. The sequence was obtained from a female BALB/c mouse given C57BL/6 T cells with graft-versus-host disease after an allogeneic hematopoietic cell transplant. The specimen was lymph node tissue. The CDR3: CASSLGQGTNERLFF. The sequenced CDR3 bases are TGTGCCAGCAGTCTGGGACAGGGGACCAACGAAAGATTATTT.